Sequencing of this T cell receptor beta chain was carried out in a study of response to subunit inactivated influenza vaccine. TCRdb independently ran MiXCR on the RT-PCR reads; one entry per CDR3 protein. Of under 550,000 distinct CDR3 sequences in the sample, about 8% were seen once. The length of the CDR3 is 13 residues. V was shortened by 6 bases and J by 6 bases, with 14 bases between the two germline ends. Broader study findings: New T cells are recruited in small numbers by each seasonal influenza vaccination, according to the authors' suggestion.

This clonotype appeared many times. Its antigen is still unknown. This TCR was recovered from a man aged 50-75 years who received an inactivated influenza vaccine. The chain is built from TRBV12-3 or TRBV12-4 and TRBJ1-1; no definite D call. The sequencing here drew on PBMCs from blood, taken approximately 25 months after vaccination. The CDR3 region is CASSSRAGSEAFF. Here the CDR3 DNA reads TGTGCCAGCAGCTCGAGAGCGGGGTCTGAAGCTTTCTTT.